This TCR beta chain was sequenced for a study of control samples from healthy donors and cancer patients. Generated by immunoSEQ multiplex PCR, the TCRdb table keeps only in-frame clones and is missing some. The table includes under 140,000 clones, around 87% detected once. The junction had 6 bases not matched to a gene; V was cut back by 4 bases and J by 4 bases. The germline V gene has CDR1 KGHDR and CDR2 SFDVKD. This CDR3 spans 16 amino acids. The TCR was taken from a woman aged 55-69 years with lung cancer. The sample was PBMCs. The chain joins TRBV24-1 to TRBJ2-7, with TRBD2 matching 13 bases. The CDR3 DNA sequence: TGTGCCACCAGTGACCTCGGACTAGCGGGAGTGTACGAGCAGTACTTC. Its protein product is CATSDLGLAGVYEQYF.